Each of the 8 T cell receptor beta chains below was sequenced from the same sample in a study of T-cell reconstitution after alpha-beta-depleted transplantation in children. Preparation of the TCRbeta library used unique molecular identifiers. Using its own MiXCR run on the PCR reads, TCRdb lists one record per CDR3 protein. The sample shows under 35,000 distinct CDR3 sequences, under 8% of them seen only once. This sample comprised PBMCs, mostly from graft donor cells, obtained 180 days after TCRalphabeta/CD19-depleted stem cell transplant. These receptors all stem from a male patient aged 10 to 17 who had a stem cell transplant for acute myeloid leukemia, so the T cells may come from the graft donor.

This clonotype was picked up many times. The rearrangement uses TRBV19 and TRBJ2-1; 13 nucleotides line up with TRBD2. The CDR3 is made up of 16 amino acids. V shed 5 bases, J shed 7 bases, and the junction held 8 bases outside the gene matches. Germline values: CDR1 LNHDA, CDR2 SQIVND (reference sequence). The CDR3 protein is CASSQPGLAGLNEQFF. CDR3 nucleotides: TGTGCCAGTAGTCAACCGGGACTAGCGGGACTTAATGAGCAGTTCTTC.

This clonotype occurred many times. The chain employs TRBV3-1 and TRBJ2-2, with TRBD2 matching 10 bases. The CDR3 has 16 amino acids. Germline loops: CDR1 LGHDT, CDR2 YNNKEL (reference sequence). Trimming took 1 base from V and 3 from J; bases not matched to a gene: 2. The CDR3 DNA follows: TGTGCCAGCAGCCAAGTACTAGCGGGGCACACCGGGGAGCTGTTTTTT. Its translation is CASSQVLAGHTGELFF.

This clonotype was seen once. The chain carries TRBV29-1 and TRBJ2-2, with D perhaps matching TRBD1 (6 bases). V was clipped by 0 bases and J by 1 base, with 12 bases between them. The germline V gene encodes CDR1 SQVTM and CDR2 ANQGSEA. This CDR3 is built from 16 residues. The CDR3 DNA reads as TGCAGCGTTGAAGATATGCAGGGGATGAACACCGGGGAGCTGTTTTTT. This sequence encodes CSVEDMQGMNTGELFF.

In its sample, this clonotype was seen many times. This rearrangement joins TRBV6-5 to TRBJ2-5; 7 bases fit TRBD2. V was clipped by 0 bases and J by 5 bases; unmatched bases: 6. The CDR3 has 15 residues. The germline gives CDR1 MNHEY, CDR2 SVGAGI. Here the CDR3 reads CASSYSPLGGETQYF. The CDR3 DNA follows: TGTGCCAGCAGTTACTCCCCCCTGGGGGGGGAGACCCAGTACTTC.

The chain has TRBV12-5 and TRBJ2-2, with D maybe TRBD2 (5 bases). The CDR3 loop spans 13 amino acids. The V end lost 3 bases, the J end lost 3 bases, and 5 bases lay between the germline ends. The germline V gene encodes CDR1 LGHNT and CDR2 FRNRAP. The CDR3 spells CASGLADTGELFF. DNA for the CDR3: TGTGCTAGTGGTTTAGCGGACACCGGGGAGCTGTTTTTT.

This clonotype was recorded many times. The CDR3 nucleotides are TGCAGTGCTAGAGGACAGGGAATGCGGGGGGTCCAGTACTTC. Its protein product is CSARGQGMRGVQYF. This chain joins TRBV20-1 and TRBJ2-5; weak D call: TRBD2 (8 bases). V lost 1 base to trimming and J lost 10 bases, with 19 bases between them. The CDR3 length is 14 residues. Germline V gene sequence: CDR1 DFQATT, CDR2 SNEGSKA (reference sequence).

This clonotype showed up many times. The J gene is TRBJ1-4, the V gene TRBV5-1, with a weak D call TRBD1 (6 bases). V lost 2 bases and J lost 10, with 18 bases in between. CDR1 is SGHRS and CDR2 is YFSETQ in the germline V gene. The CDR3 covers 15 residues. The CDR3: CASSLGDGGGRKLFF. For the CDR3, the DNA is TGCGCCAGCAGCTTAGGTGACGGGGGCGGTCGAAAACTGTTTTTT.

The sample holds a few counts of this clonotype. The V call is TRBV19, the J call TRBJ1-5; TRBD1 matches at 9 bases. Looked up from germline, CDR1 is LNHDA and CDR2 is SQIVND (reference sequence). The CDR3 is 14 amino acids. Unmatched junction bases numbered 2, after V lost 4 bases and J lost 4 bases. The CDR3 region has the DNA TGTGCCAGTAGTACCGGGACAGGGAATCAGCCCCAGCATTTT. Its translation is CASSTGTGNQPQHF.